This TCR beta chain originates from a study of T cells after yellow fever vaccination. Of note for this clonotype: As yet, its antigen is unknown.

Generation of TCR cDNA used 5'RACE template switching (which added a universal primer site and UMIs). TCRdb reprocessed the 5' RACE reads via MiXCR and lists one record per CDR3 protein. The sample has 120,000 to 150,000 distinct CDR3 sequences; 7.7% are singletons. Germline V gene sequence: CDR1 SGHTA, CDR2 FQGNSA. CDR3 length: 12 residues. The V gene lost 5 bases and the J gene lost 9 bases, with 13 bases spanning the gap. Broader study findings: A limited proportion of clonotypes was detected within both the CD4 and CD8 compartments.

The sequencing used CD4+ T cells sorted from PBMCs, collected 5 days after the yellow fever booster vaccination. The J gene is TRBJ2-5, the V gene TRBV7-2; D gene ambiguous. This TCR was recovered from a man younger than 45 who received the YFV17D yellow fever vaccine. CDR3 in amino acids: CASSTNYEAQYF. The CDR3 DNA reads TGTGCCAGCAGCACTAATTATGAAGCCCAGTACTTC. The entire variable domain, with the rest obtained from reference TRBV7-2 and TRBJ2-5, is as follows: GAGVSQSPSNKVTEKGKDVELRCDPISGHTALYWYRQSLGQGLEFLIYFQGNSAPDKSGLPSDRFSAERTGGSVSTLTIQRTQQEDSAVYLCASSTNYEAQYFGPGTRLLVL.